This T cell receptor (beta chain) was obtained from a study of T cells after yellow fever vaccination. This clonotype was seen repeatedly, ten times or more. Its target is not known. Study-wide findings and caveats: Most clones from primary vaccination were detected again post-booster (just under 97% CD4, roughly 91% CD8). CD4 and CD8 compartments shared a small share of clonotypes.

The V end was cut by 6 bases, the J end by 2 bases, with 17 bases between. The CDR3 contains 15 residues. Researchers made TCR cDNA using 5'RACE template switching, and this step added a universal primer site and UMIs. TCRdb re-called the 5' RACE reads with MiXCR, one entry per CDR3 protein. The table has approximately 140,000 distinct CDR3 sequences, 7.7% seen once. The chain is built from TRBV12-3 or TRBV12-4 and TRBJ2-7, with a weak D call TRBD2 (5 bases). The receptor was isolated from a man aged 25-45 years who received the YFV17D yellow fever vaccine. The source material was CD4+ T cells sorted from PBMCs, sampled 5 days after the yellow fever booster vaccination. The CDR3 DNA reads TGTGCCAGCAGCATAAGACTAAATCCTGCCTACGAGCAGTACTTC. Translation: CASSIRLNPAYEQYF.